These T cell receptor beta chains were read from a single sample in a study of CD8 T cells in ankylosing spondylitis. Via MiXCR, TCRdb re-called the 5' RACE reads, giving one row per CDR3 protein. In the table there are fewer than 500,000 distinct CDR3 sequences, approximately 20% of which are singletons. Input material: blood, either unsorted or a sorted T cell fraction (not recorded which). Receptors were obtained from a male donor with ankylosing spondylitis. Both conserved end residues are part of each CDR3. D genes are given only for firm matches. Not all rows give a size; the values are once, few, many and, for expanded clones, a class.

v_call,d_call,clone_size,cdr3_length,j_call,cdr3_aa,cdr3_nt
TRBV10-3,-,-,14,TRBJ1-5,CAISESAANQPQHF,TGTGCCATCAGTGAGTCGGCGGCCAATCAGCCCCAGCATTTT
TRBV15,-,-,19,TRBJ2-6,CATSTRRAVPFSGANVLTF,TGTGCCACCAGCACAAGGCGGGCAGTGCCCTTCTCTGGGGCCAACGTCCTGACTTTC
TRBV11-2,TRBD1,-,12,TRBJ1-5,CASSQGQQPQHF,TGTGCCAGCAGCCAGGGACAGCAGCCCCAGCATTTT
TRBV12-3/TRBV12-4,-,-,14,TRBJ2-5,CASSPGARSVTQYF,TGTGCCAGCAGTCCGGGGGCAAGATCGGTGACCCAGTACTTC
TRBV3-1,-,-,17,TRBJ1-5,CASSQSAPGSVDQPQHF,TGTGCCAGCAGCCAATCGGCGCCAGGGAGTGTGGATCAGCCCCAGCATTTT
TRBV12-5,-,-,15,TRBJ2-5,CASGPEAGGGETQYF,TGTGCTAGTGGACCCGAGGCAGGGGGAGGGGAGACCCAGTACTTC
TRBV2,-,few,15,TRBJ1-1,CASRVMQVMNTEAFF,TGTGCCAGCAGGGTAATGCAGGTCATGAACACTGAAGCTTTCTTT
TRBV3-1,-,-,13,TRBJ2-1,CASSQPPPYEQFF,TGTGCCAGCAGCCAACCCCCACCTTATGAGCAGTTCTTC
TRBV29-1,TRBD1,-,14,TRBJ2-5,CSVEMGQGQETQYF,TGCAGCGTTGAAATGGGACAGGGTCAAGAGACCCAGTACTTC
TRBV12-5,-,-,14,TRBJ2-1,CASGLAARIGEQFF,TGTGCTAGTGGTTTGGCGGCACGGATCGGTGAGCAGTTCTTC
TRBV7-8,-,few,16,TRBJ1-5,CASSLIRGAGNQPQHF,TGTGCCAGCAGCTTAATCAGAGGGGCCGGCAATCAGCCCCAGCATTTT
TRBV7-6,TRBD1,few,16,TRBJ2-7,CASSLVVTGETYEQYF,TGTGCCAGCAGCTTAGTTGTTACAGGGGAAACCTACGAGCAGTACTTC
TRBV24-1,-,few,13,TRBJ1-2,CATSMGTSYGYTF,TGTGCCACCTCGATGGGTACGAGCTATGGCTACACCTTC
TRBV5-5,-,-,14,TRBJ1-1,CASSPLSGSAEAFF,TGTGCCAGCAGCCCCCTCTCTGGCAGCGCTGAAGCTTTCTTT
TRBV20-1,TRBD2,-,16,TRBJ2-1,CSASPPLAGDYNEQFF,TGCAGTGCTAGCCCCCCACTAGCGGGAGACTACAATGAGCAGTTCTTC
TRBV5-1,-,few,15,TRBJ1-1,CASSLGTRAGTEAFF,TGCGCCAGCAGCTTGGGGACACGAGCGGGCACTGAAGCTTTCTTT
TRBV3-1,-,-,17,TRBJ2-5,CASSQGLQGHSQETQYF,TGTGCCAGCAGCCAAGGGTTGCAAGGACACAGCCAAGAGACCCAGTACTTC
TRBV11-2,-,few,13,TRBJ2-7,CASSSSQGYEQYF,TGTGCCAGCAGTTCCTCACAGGGTTACGAGCAGTACTTC
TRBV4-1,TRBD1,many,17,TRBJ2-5,CASSQGTRTGLQETQYF,TGCGCCAGCAGCCAAGGGACGCGGACAGGGCTACAAGAGACCCAGTACTTC
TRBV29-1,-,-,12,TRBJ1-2,CSAQEDSYGYTF,TGCAGCGCCCAGGAAGACAGCTATGGCTACACCTTC
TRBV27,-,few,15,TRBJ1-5,CASSLNRDSNQPQHF,TGTGCCAGCAGCCTAAACCGGGACAGCAATCAGCCCCAGCATTTT
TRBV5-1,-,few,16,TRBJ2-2,CASSRVGQGGTGELFF,TGCGCCAGCAGCCGAGTAGGGCAGGGTGGCACCGGGGAGCTGTTTTTT
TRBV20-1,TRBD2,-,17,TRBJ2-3,CSARRLAGSGSTDTQYF,TGCAGTGCTAGGAGACTAGCGGGAAGCGGCAGCACAGATACGCAGTATTTT
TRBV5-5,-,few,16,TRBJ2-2,CASSLSTGGWSGELFF,TGTGCCAGCAGCCTATCTACCGGGGGATGGTCCGGGGAGCTGTTTTTT
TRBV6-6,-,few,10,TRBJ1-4,CASGNEKLFF,TGTGCCAGCGGGAATGAAAAACTGTTTTTT
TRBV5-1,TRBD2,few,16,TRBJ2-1,CASSPLAGGIYNEQFF,TGCGCCAGCAGCCCATTAGCGGGAGGGATCTACAATGAGCAGTTCTTC
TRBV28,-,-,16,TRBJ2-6,CASSLRGLPGANVLTF,TGTGCCAGCAGTTTACGTGGGCTTCCTGGGGCCAACGTCCTGACTTTC
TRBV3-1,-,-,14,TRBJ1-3,CASSQIATANTIYF,TGTGCCAGCAGCCAGATAGCTACAGCAAACACCATATATTTT
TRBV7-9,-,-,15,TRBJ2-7,CASSSPLVSSYEQYF,TGTGCCAGCAGCTCCCCCTTGGTGAGCTCCTACGAGCAGTACTTC
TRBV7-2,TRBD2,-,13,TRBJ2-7,CASSLVAGSEQYF,TGTGCCAGCAGCTTAGTAGCGGGGTCCGAGCAGTACTTC
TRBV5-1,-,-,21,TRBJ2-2,CASSGTGGPPSGSRNTGELFF,TGCGCCAGCAGCGGTACAGGGGGCCCCCCTAGCGGGAGTCGTAACACCGGGGAGCTGTTTTTT
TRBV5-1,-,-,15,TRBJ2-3,CASSSDRKSTDTQYF,TGCGCCAGCAGTTCTGACAGGAAAAGCACAGATACGCAGTATTTT
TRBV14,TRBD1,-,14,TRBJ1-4,CASSQTGAGEKLFF,TGTGCCAGCAGCCAAACAGGGGCGGGTGAAAAACTGTTTTTT